A selection of T cell receptor beta chains follows, all from one sample in a study of cytomegalovirus exposure and HLA in healthy donors. Measured with immunoSEQ multiplex PCR; TCRdb has only the in-frame clones, and not every one. The data show 150,000 to 200,000 clones, around 80% seen once. Material for sequencing was PBMCs. Receptors were obtained from a woman in her thirties in good health and CMV-seronegative. Each CDR3 is given with its conserved first and last residue. The order of the fields is J gene, V gene, D gene, CDR3 protein. A D gene is named only where the DNA matches it firmly.

TRBJ1-5 | TRBV2 | . | CASSEGWASNQPQHF
TRBJ1-2 | TRBV28 | . | CASSLFGGMSYGYTF
TRBJ2-7 | TRBV18 | TRBD1 | CASSRQGAAPSEQYF
TRBJ2-3 | TRBV7-9 | TRBD2 | CASSLMSGSADTQYF
TRBJ1-3 | TRBV6-5 | . | CASSYAPRVGNTIYF
TRBJ2-7 | TRBV6-1 | . | CASTEWSSYEQYF
TRBJ2-3 | TRBV5-1 | . | CASSLGRAEDTQYF
TRBJ1-4 | TRBV7-9 | . | CASSLGYRAAEKLFF
TRBJ1-2 | TRBV12-2 | . | CASRFHRGAQGYTF
TRBJ2-3 | TRBV9 | . | CASSVGTNYNTQYF
TRBJ1-2 | TRBV7-9 | . | CASSSGLQGGGNYGYTF
TRBJ1-2 | TRBV5-4 | . | CASSLVSTNYGYTF
TRBJ2-5 | TRBV5-1 | TRBD2 | CASSLGTSSQETQYF
TRBJ2-1 | TRBV6-5 | TRBD1 | CASKFRTGVLNEQFF
TRBJ2-5 | TRBV7-3 | . | CASSFLAPGRETQYF
TRBJ2-1 | TRBV5-4 | TRBD1 | CASSLTGESYNEQFF
TRBJ2-1 | TRBV15 | TRBD2 | CATRIGGRENEQFF
TRBJ2-5 | TRBV25-1 | . | CASSSDLGGQETQYF
TRBJ2-1 | TRBV6-7 | TRBD2 | CASNQLAGAMDEQFF
TRBJ1-1 | TRBV19 | . | CASSPQGKLAFF
TRBJ2-5 | TRBV7-8 | TRBD1 | CASRYPGGETQYF
TRBJ2-5 | TRBV5-6 | TRBD1 | CASSFSQTGVGETQYF